One and the same sample provided the 4 T cell receptor beta chains below, sequenced in a study of glioma-infiltrating T cells after dendritic cell vaccination. Some clones are missing from TCRdb's copy, which holds only in-frame ones; the method was immunoSEQ multiplex PCR. The sample lists 99,000 or so clones, more than 70% occurring once. Time point indicated: after dendritic cell vaccination, including at tumor progression/relapse. Sequenced here: blood, sampled after dendritic cell vaccination. The receptors were sampled from a human donor with glioblastoma.

This chain links TRBV6-5 with TRBJ1-6; 10 nucleotides agree with TRBD1. The length of the CDR3 is 16 residues. Germline CDR1 reads MNHEY; CDR2 reads SVGAGI. The ends lost 2 bases at V and 7 bases at J; junction bases unmatched: 5. This CDR3 is CASSYLSGQGNSPLHF. Here the CDR3 DNA reads TGTGCCAGCAGTTACCTGTCGGGACAGGGGAATTCACCCCTCCACTTT.

The chain carries TRBV10-2 and TRBJ2-5, with a possible D match to TRBD2 (5 bases). Trimming removed 5 bases at V and 5 bases at J, with 18 bases between. The germline gives CDR1 WSHSY, CDR2 SAAADI. The CDR3 is 15 amino acids. The CDR3 loop is CASSLTDPSWETQYF. The CDR3 DNA follows: TGCGCCAGCAGTCTCACTGACCCTAGCTGGGAGACCCAGTACTTC.

The chain employs TRBV7-9 and TRBJ1-3; perhaps TRBD1 as D (6 bases). Germline-derived CDR1 and CDR2 are SEHNR and FQNEAQ (reference sequence). The ends were cut back, 1 base at V and 4 bases at J, with 11 bases in the middle. This CDR3 is 15 amino acids long. CDR3 DNA: TGTGCCAGCAGCTTAGAGTCAGGGGCGGGAAACACCATATATTTT. This translates into CASSLESGAGNTIYF.

J is TRBJ1-2 and V is TRBV6-7; D perhaps matches TRBD1 (5 bases). TRBV6-7 has ORF status, its function being uncertain. Trimming removed 6 bases at V and 0 bases at J, with 14 bases between. The CDR3 sequence is 15 residues long. In nucleotides, the CDR3 is TGTGCCAGCAGGCCGGACACACAGACTAACTATGGCTACACCTTC. Translating it yields CASRPDTQTNYGYTF.